One sample yielded the 16 T cell receptor beta chains listed below, sequenced in a study of shared clonotypes between healthy human individuals. Libraries were prepared by immunoSEQ multiplex PCR; TCRdb keeps only in-frame clonotypes and omits some of them. The table includes 2.3 million or so clones, just over 90% detected once. The sequencing input was naive CD4+ T cells from PBMCs. Subset noted: CD45RA+ positively selected. The receptors stem from a man younger than 35 in good health. Some clones in this sample may be carry-over from other donors' samples.

The chain links TRBV6-1 to TRBJ1-1; 7 bases align to TRBD1. V gave up 10 bases and J gave up 2 bases; unmatched junction bases: 7. This CDR3 is 13 amino acids long. In germline, CDR1 is MNHNS, CDR2 SASEGT. The DNA of the CDR3 is TGTGCCACCCGACAGGGATATAACACTGAAGCTTTCTTT. Residues: CATRQGYNTEAFF.

V is TRBV19 and J is TRBJ2-2; D is unresolved. V was cut by 2 bases and J by 4 bases, with 11 bases left in between. This CDR3 comprises 15 residues. The germline V gene has CDR1 LNHDA and CDR2 SQIVND (reference sequence). This CDR3 reads CASSISGMSTGELFF. For the CDR3, the DNA is TGTGCCAGTAGTATAAGTGGGATGAGCACCGGGGAGCTGTTTTTT.

V and J are TRBV5-1 and TRBJ2-7, with D perhaps TRBD1 or TRBD2 (5 bases each). The CDR3 consists of 14 residues. CDR1 is SGHRS, CDR2 YFSETQ, per germline. The V and J ends lost 2 bases and 4 bases respectively, with 13 bases between them. The CDR3 sequence: CASSFPGTSYEQYF. Here the CDR3 DNA reads TGCGCCAGCAGCTTCCCCGGGACCTCTTACGAGCAGTACTTC.

V and J are TRBV28 and TRBJ2-3; D remains unclear. CDR1 and CDR2 from the germline V gene are MDHEN and SYDVKM. Trimming shortened V by 2 bases and J by 8 bases, and 5 bases separated the two germline ends. This CDR3 contains 11 residues. Here the CDR3 DNA reads TGTGCCAGCAGTTTACCGGGTACGCAGTATTTT. Translation: CASSLPGTQYF.

This clone was counted a single time. The genes are TRBV5-1 and TRBJ1-1, with D possibly being TRBD1 (6 bases). V was shortened by 0 bases and J by 1 base, with 10 bases between the two germline ends. The CDR3 has 15 residues. Germline CDR1 is SGHRS and CDR2 is YFSETQ. The CDR3 is CASSLAGTRNTEAFF. CDR3 DNA sequence: TGCGCCAGCAGCTTGGCGGGGACAAGGAACACTGAAGCTTTCTTT.

The gene calls are TRBV27 and TRBJ2-4, with D possibly being TRBD1 (6 bases). V dropped 3 bases and J dropped 2 bases, with 8 bases sitting between them. Germline-derived CDR1 and CDR2 are MNHEY and SMNVEV (reference sequence). The CDR3 covers 14 residues. CDR3 sequence (DNA): TGTGCCAGCAGTTTGTGGGGGCCCAAAAACATTCAGTACTTC. Amino acid sequence: CASSLWGPKNIQYF.

The V call is TRBV4-3, the J call TRBJ2-7; D perhaps matches TRBD1 (6 bases). V was trimmed by 3 bases and J by 1 base, leaving 13 bases between them. CDR3 length equals 15 residues. CDR1 LGHNA and CDR2 YSLEER come from the germline V gene. The CDR3 loop reads CASSHIQGQSYEQYF. CDR3 DNA: TGCGCCAGCAGCCATATCCAGGGGCAGTCCTACGAGCAGTACTTC.

The chain carries TRBV29-1 and TRBJ2-7; TRBD2 matches at 7 bases. V gave up 6 bases and J gave up 2 bases; unmatched junction bases: 7. Germline loops: CDR1 SQVTM, CDR2 ANQGSEA. CDR3 size: 13 residues. CDR3 in DNA: TGCAGCGTGGGGGGGACCGATACCTACGAGCAGTACTTC. Translating gives CSVGGTDTYEQYF.

V usage is TRBV7-3 and J usage is TRBJ2-3; possibly TRBD2 for D (5 bases). The CDR3 runs to 14 residues. V was pared by 4 bases and J by 2 bases, with 10 bases between. Germline CDR1 is SGHTA and CDR2 is FQGTGA. The CDR3: CASSSGNPTDTQYF. CDR3 nucleotide sequence: TGTGCCAGCAGCTCCGGGAACCCCACAGATACGCAGTATTTT.

The chain carries TRBV2 and TRBJ1-2; D is ambiguous. Trimming shortened V by 3 bases and J by 5 bases, and 13 bases separated the two germline ends. In germline, CDR1 is SNHLY, CDR2 FYNNEI. The CDR3 sequence is 14 residues long. The DNA of the CDR3 is TGTGCCAGCAGTGAGGGATTGGGCTCGTATGGCTACACCTTC. Translating gives CASSEGLGSYGYTF. Drawing the rest from reference TRBV2 and TRBJ1-2, the complete variable domain is EPEVTQTPSHQVTQMGQEVILRCVPISNHLYFYWYRQILGQKVEFLVSFYNNEISEKSEIFDDQFSVERPDGSNFTLKIRSTKLEDSAMYFCASSEGLGSYGYTFGSGTRLTVV.

A single count supports this clone. The chain recombines TRBV18 with TRBJ2-7; 8 bases align to TRBD2. J lost 4 bases, V lost 3 bases, and 11 bases had no gene match. Looked up from germline, CDR1 is KGHSH and CDR2 is LQKENI. The CDR3 sequence is 16 residues long. The CDR3: CASSPAGGLALYEQYF. CDR3 coding DNA: TGTGCCAGCTCACCCGCAGGAGGACTAGCTTTGTACGAGCAGTACTTC.

CDR3 coding DNA: TGTGCCAGCAGGAGGGGACTAGCGGGGGTGCAAGAGACCCAGTACTTC. Translating gives CASRRGLAGVQETQYF. The chain carries TRBV27 and TRBJ2-5; 14 positions match TRBD2. Germline values: CDR1 MNHEY, CDR2 SMNVEV (reference sequence). This CDR3 has 16 amino acids. The ends lost 6 bases at V and 2 bases at J; junction bases unmatched: 5.

The genes are TRBV2 and TRBJ2-3, with TRBD1 matching 9 bases. V lost 10 bases, J lost 3 bases, and 5 bases stayed unmatched. This CDR3 region has 13 residues. Germline V lookup: CDR1 SNHLY, CDR2 FYNNEI. Written as DNA, the CDR3 is TGTGCCATAAACAGGGGGCGAACAGATACGCAGTATTTT. This sequence encodes CAINRGRTDTQYF.

The gene calls are TRBV28 and TRBJ2-1; tentatively, D is TRBD1 or TRBD2 (5 bases each). The length of the CDR3 is 17 residues. With 6 bases removed from V and 8 bases from J, the gap between germline ends came to 26 bases. Looked up from germline, CDR1 is MDHEN and CDR2 is SYDVKM. CDR3 DNA: TGTGCCAGCAGCCAGTTTAGTGGGGACCCTTATAGCCATGAGCAGTTCTTC. Translating it yields CASSQFSGDPYSHEQFF.

The V gene is TRBV18, the J gene TRBJ2-1; 8 nucleotides align to TRBD1. The CDR3 has 15 amino acids. The germline V gene encodes CDR1 KGHSH and CDR2 LQKENI. V trimming: 0 bases; J trimming: 10 bases; junction bases outside the gene matches: 8. CDR3 bases: TGTGCCAGCTCACCACCGGGCGACAGGGGCCTAGAGCAGTTCTTC. Translating it yields CASSPPGDRGLEQFF.

This chain uses TRBV18 with TRBJ2-2; D ambiguous. This CDR3 is 17 amino acids long. Germline V gene lookup returns CDR1 KGHSH and CDR2 LQKENI. Trimming removed 3 bases at V and 0 bases at J, with 14 bases between. CDR3 loop: CASSPSITETNTGELFF. CDR3 bases: TGTGCCAGCTCACCCTCGATTACAGAGACGAACACCGGGGAGCTGTTTTTT.